This T cell receptor (beta chain) originates from a study of T cell responses to AZD1222 COVID-19 vaccine. Germline CDR1 SGHNT, CDR2 YYREEE (reference sequence). Trimming removed 0 bases from V and 4 bases from J; junction bases left unmatched: 4. This CDR3 region has 15 residues. Only in-frame clones appear in the TCRdb table, and some are missing; sequencing was by immunoSEQ multiplex PCR. This repertoire shows more than 70,000 clones, roughly 91% found once; its top ten account for about 5%. Analysis merged second doses at about 4 or about 12 weeks. In the case of this clone: Its antigen is unidentified.

Notes on the study in general: Unmutated regions of variants are reportedly targeted by nearly half of spike-specific TCRs. A mostly white British donor set with more females was recruited, and clonal diversity was possibly underestimated. There were repertoire samples only from the period after the peak T cell response.

The TCR was taken from an adult who received the AZD1222 COVID-19 vaccine. The chain uses TRBV5-4 and TRBJ1-2, with 9 bases identical to TRBD1. The input for sequencing was peripheral blood, taken 28 days after the second AZD1222 dose. The CDR3 here is CASSLVGQGSYGYTF. The CDR3 coding sequence is TGTGCCAGCAGCTTGGTTGGACAGGGGAGCTATGGCTACACCTTC.